This T cell receptor (beta chain) was sequenced for a study of T-cell memory formation after mild COVID-19. TCRdb recomputed calls from the 5' RACE reads with MiXCR, one row per CDR3 protein. The sample lists 100,000 to 150,000 distinct CDR3 sequences, around a sixth seen once, with approximately 13% in the top ten. Study-wide results and caveats: CD4+ clones that contracted lay mainly in CM and EM; CD8+ ones lay in EMRA. Proof of SARS-CoV-2 specificity was absent for the second-wave clones that crested on day 37. Certain responding clones were present in pre-infection memory, suggesting participation of cross-reactive memory.

This clonotype was seen ten or more times. Its antigen is not known. Germline V CDR1 and CDR2: SGHDN, FVKESK. V lost 6 bases and J lost 6, with 15 bases in between. The CDR3 contains 13 residues. Sequencing was carried out using PBMCs or a T cell subset sorted from them (not recorded which). The chain links TRBV14 to TRBJ2-7; perhaps TRBD1 as D (6 bases). This sequence was found in an adult woman who had mild COVID-19 (a few samples of this study predate the infection). Cell type and time point are not known. The CDR3 DNA reads TGTGCCAGCAGTACGGACGTACAGGGCGAGCAGTACGTC. This gives the protein CASSTDVQGEQYV.